Listed below are T cell receptor beta chains from one sample, sequenced in a study of shared clonotypes between healthy human individuals. The protocol was immunoSEQ multiplex PCR, while the TCRdb copy is restricted to in-frame clones and leaves out a portion. This table holds about 2.1 million clones, just over 90% found once. The specimen sequenced was naive CD8+ T cells from PBMCs. The receptors were gathered from a man between 18 and 35 years old in good health. Some clones in this sample may be carry-over from other donors' samples. CDR3s include the opening cysteine and the closing phenylalanine or tryptophan. D genes are given only for firm matches. Rows give clone size only sometimes, using once, few, many, or a class for an expanded clone.

size	V	D	J	DNA	CDR3
.	TRBV13	TRBD2	TRBJ2-1	TGTGCCAGCACGGCTAGCGGGGGGAATGAGCAGTTCTTC	CASTASGGNEQFF
.	TRBV7-9	TRBD1	TRBJ2-7	TGTGCCAGCAGCCGTGACAGGGCCCACGAGCAGTACTTC	CASSRDRAHEQYF
.	TRBV5-6	.	TRBJ2-1	TGTGCCAGCAGCTTAAGTTCCAGGGGCAATGAGCAGTTCTTC	CASSLSSRGNEQFF
.	TRBV7-2	.	TRBJ1-5	TGTGCCAGCAGCCCCCACGGGGCTCACGGTCAGCCCCAGCATTTT	CASSPHGAHGQPQHF
.	TRBV9	.	TRBJ2-7	TGTGCCAGGAGACACGGGAGAACTGGATCGCGCGAGCAGTACTTC	CARRHGRTGSREQYF
.	TRBV9	TRBD2	TRBJ2-4	TGTGCCAGTTCTAGCGGGAGGGGGCCCAAAAACATTCAGTACTTC	CASSSGRGPKNIQYF
.	TRBV11-2	TRBD2	TRBJ2-4	TGTGCCAGCAGCCCGACGCTAGCGGGAGAAAACATTCAGTACTTC	CASSPTLAGENIQYF
.	TRBV27	TRBD1	TRBJ1-1	TGTGCCAGCAGTCCCCTGGGACAGGGTTACACTGAAGCTTTCTTT	CASSPLGQGYTEAFF
.	TRBV5-4	.	TRBJ2-1	TGTGCCAGCAGCTTATACAATGAGCAGTTCTTC	CASSLYNEQFF
.	TRBV4-2	.	TRBJ1-5	TGTGCCAGCAGCCAAGCCTGGGGCAATCAGCCCCAGCATTTT	CASSQAWGNQPQHF
.	TRBV9	.	TRBJ1-4	TGTGCCAGCAGCGTAGGAAAGAGCGCGGCTAATGAAAAACTGTTTTTT	CASSVGKSAANEKLFF
.	TRBV7-9	.	TRBJ2-3	TGTGCCAGCAGCCCCCCTTTACTGGCGTTTAGCACAGATACGCAGTATTTT	CASSPPLLAFSTDTQYF
.	TRBV13	TRBD1	TRBJ2-7	TGTGCCAGCAGCGCCCCGGGACAGTTATACGAGCAGTACTTC	CASSAPGQLYEQYF
.	TRBV2	TRBD1	TRBJ2-1	TGTGCCAGCAGTGATAACAGGGGGCGCCTCTACAATGAGCAGTTCTTC	CASSDNRGRLYNEQFF
.	TRBV7-8	TRBD2	TRBJ2-7	TGTGCCAGCAGCTTATCTAGCGGGGTTTCCTACGAGCAGTACTTC	CASSLSSGVSYEQYF
.	TRBV7-9	.	TRBJ1-2	TGTGCCAGCAGCGTGGGGCCCGGGACTAGGGGCTACACCTTC	CASSVGPGTRGYTF
.	TRBV25-1	.	TRBJ1-2	TGTGCCAGCAGTGTGGGGGAGACTAACTATGGCTACACCTTC	CASSVGETNYGYTF
.	TRBV4-3	TRBD1	TRBJ1-1	TGCGCCAGCAGCCAGTTCCAATGGGGACAGGGGGGTTCTGAAGCTTTCTTT	CASSQFQWGQGGSEAFF
.	TRBV7-9	TRBD2	TRBJ2-2	TGTGCCAGCAGGCCTCCGGGACTAGCCGGCGGGGAGCTGTTTTTT	CASRPPGLAGGELFF
.	TRBV29-1	.	TRBJ2-7	TGCAGCGTCAAAGACAATTCCTACGAGCAGTACTTC	CSVKDNSYEQYF
.	TRBV7-9	.	TRBJ1-2	TGTGCCAGCAGCTTAGGGTTAGGGAGTCAAGGCTACACCTTC	CASSLGLGSQGYTF
.	TRBV7-3	TRBD1	TRBJ2-2	TGTGCCAGCAGCCCGGACAGGGCTACCGGGGAGCTGTTTTTT	CASSPDRATGELFF
.	TRBV15	.	TRBJ2-7	TGTGCCACCAGCAGTGGTTCAGGGTTGTTGTACGAGCAGTACTTC	CATSSGSGLLYEQYF
.	TRBV9	TRBD2	TRBJ2-3	TGTGCCAGCAGCGAGGGACTAGCGGCGACAGATACGCAGTATTTT	CASSEGLAATDTQYF
.	TRBV28	.	TRBJ2-1	TGTGCCAGCAGTTGGCATCCCCCTTCCTACAATGAGCAGTTCTTC	CASSWHPPSYNEQFF
.	TRBV28	.	TRBJ2-1	TGTGCCAGCAGTTTAGAGGACCCGCTGTACAATGAGCAGTTCTTC	CASSLEDPLYNEQFF
.	TRBV7-9	.	TRBJ2-1	TGTGCCAGCAGGGACAAATTCGGGAAAGGGGCAAGGAATGAGCAGTTCTTC	CASRDKFGKGARNEQFF
.	TRBV7-9	.	TRBJ1-4	TGTGCCAGCAGCTTAGGAACGGGGGATAATGAAAAACTGTTTTTT	CASSLGTGDNEKLFF
.	TRBV9	.	TRBJ2-3	TGTGCCAGCAGCGTAGGGGCCTCCGGGGCCCGAAAAGATACGCAGTATTTT	CASSVGASGARKDTQYF
.	TRBV7-6	.	TRBJ2-7	TGTGCCAGCAGCCCCCTTGGACTGGGCTACGAGCAGTACTTC	CASSPLGLGYEQYF
.	TRBV19	TRBD2	TRBJ2-1	TGTGCCAGTAGCCCTAGCGGGGGCTACAATGAGCAGTTCTTC	CASSPSGGYNEQFF
once	TRBV5-1	.	TRBJ2-2	TGCGCCAGCAGCTTGGATGGCACCGGGGAGCTGTTTTTT	CASSLDGTGELFF
.	TRBV4-2	.	TRBJ2-7	TGTGCCAGCAGCCACGGTTGGACAGAGGGGGAACAGTACTTC	CASSHGWTEGEQYF
.	TRBV4-2	TRBD2	TRBJ2-1	TGTGCCAGCAGCCAAGTTGCGGGAGCCGACAATGAGCAGTTCTTC	CASSQVAGADNEQFF
.	TRBV7-2	.	TRBJ2-7	TGTGCCAGCAGCTATTCAGGGGACTCCTACGAGCAGTACTTC	CASSYSGDSYEQYF
few	TRBV15	.	TRBJ1-1	TGTGCCACCAGCAGTCTTGAGGGTCGCACTGAAGCTTTCTTT	CATSSLEGRTEAFF
.	TRBV29-1	TRBD1	TRBJ2-1	TGCAGCTTAGGACAGGGGTTAAGTGAGCAGTTCTTC	CSLGQGLSEQFF
few	TRBV2	.	TRBJ1-2	TGTGCCAGCACGGGGGCCAGGGACTATGGCTACACCTTC	CASTGARDYGYTF
.	TRBV11-1	TRBD1	TRBJ2-7	TGTGCCAGCAGCTTCCGGGACAGGGGTTACGAGCAGTACTTC	CASSFRDRGYEQYF
.	TRBV30	.	TRBJ1-1	TGTGCCTGGTCGTTGGATTTTGAAGCTTTCTTT	CAWSLDFEAFF
.	TRBV29-1	TRBD2	TRBJ2-1	TGCAGCGCTTCGGGACTAGCGGGAGGGCCCGGCAATGAGCAGTTCTTC	CSASGLAGGPGNEQFF
.	TRBV19	.	TRBJ2-7	TGTGCCAGTCAAGGGACTGGAACCCCCTACGAGCAGTACTTC	CASQGTGTPYEQYF
.	TRBV10-3	.	TRBJ2-7	TGTGCCTCAAACTCCGCTTTATCCTACGAGCAGTACTTC	CASNSALSYEQYF
.	TRBV7-9	TRBD2	TRBJ2-3	TGTGCCAGCCTAGCGGGATGGGCAGATACGCAGTATTTT	CASLAGWADTQYF
.	TRBV6-5	.	TRBJ2-1	TGTGCCAGCAGTTACGACCACTCCTACAATGAGCAGTTCTTC	CASSYDHSYNEQFF
.	TRBV4-3	.	TRBJ2-6	TGCGCCAGCAGCCAAGATGACGGCGGGATCGGCGTCCTGACTTTC	CASSQDDGGIGVLTF
once	TRBV15	TRBD2	TRBJ2-1	TGTGCCACCAGCGGGATGACTAGCGGGAACGATGAGCAGTTCTTC	CATSGMTSGNDEQFF
.	TRBV28	.	TRBJ1-1	TGTGCCAGCAGCCTGAGACAGGCGAGGGACACTGAAGCTTTCTTT	CASSLRQARDTEAFF
.	TRBV7-9	.	TRBJ2-7	TGTGCCAGCAGCTCCCCCAGGGAGTACGAGCAGTACTTC	CASSSPREYEQYF
.	TRBV27	TRBD2	TRBJ2-1	TGTGCCAGCAGTTTATCGGGCGGGAGTGGGTACAATGAGCAGTTCTTC	CASSLSGGSGYNEQFF
.	TRBV27	TRBD2	TRBJ2-3	TGTGCCAGCAGTTATGGGGGAGGGCTGGATACGCAGTATTTT	CASSYGGGLDTQYF